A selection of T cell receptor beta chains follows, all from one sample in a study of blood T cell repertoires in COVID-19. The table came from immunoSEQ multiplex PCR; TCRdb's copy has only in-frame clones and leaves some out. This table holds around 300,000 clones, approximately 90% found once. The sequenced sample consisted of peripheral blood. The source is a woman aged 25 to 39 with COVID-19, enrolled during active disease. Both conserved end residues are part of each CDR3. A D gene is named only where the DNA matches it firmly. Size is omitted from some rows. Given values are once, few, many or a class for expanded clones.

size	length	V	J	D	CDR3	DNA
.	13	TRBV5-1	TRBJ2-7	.	CASSDRMSYEQYF	TGCGCCAGCAGCGATAGAATGAGCTACGAGCAGTACTTC
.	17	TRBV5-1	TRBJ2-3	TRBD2	CASSLASLAGSTDTQYF	TGCGCCAGCAGCTTGGCGTCCCTAGCGGGGAGCACAGATACGCAGTATTTT
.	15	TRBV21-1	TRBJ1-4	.	CATRDRGAADEKLFF	TGTGCCACCAGGGACAGGGGAGCGGCGGATGAAAAACTGTTTTTT
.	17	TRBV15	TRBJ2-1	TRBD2	CATSRERAASGYNEQFF	TGTGCCACCAGCAGAGAAAGGGCGGCTAGCGGCTACAATGAGCAGTTCTTC
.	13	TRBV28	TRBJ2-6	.	CATRRSGANVLTF	TGTGCCACCCGCAGATCTGGGGCCAACGTCCTGACTTTC
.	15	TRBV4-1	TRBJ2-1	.	CASSQVTVSYNEQFF	TGCGCCAGCAGCCAAGTAACGGTATCCTACAATGAGCAGTTCTTC
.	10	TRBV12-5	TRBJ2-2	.	CAPGWGELFF	TGTGCCCCCGGGTGGGGGGAGCTGTTTTTT
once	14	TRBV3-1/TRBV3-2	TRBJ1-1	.	CASSDRGFSAEAFF	TGTGCCAGCAGTGACAGAGGTTTTTCGGCTGAAGCTTTCTTT
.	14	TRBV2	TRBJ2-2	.	CASSGVPGTGELFF	TGTGCCAGCAGTGGCGTTCCGGGGACCGGGGAGCTGTTTTTT
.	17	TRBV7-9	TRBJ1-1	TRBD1	CASSTGQGASLNTEAFF	TGTGCCAGCAGCACGGGACAGGGCGCATCTCTGAACACTGAAGCTTTCTTT
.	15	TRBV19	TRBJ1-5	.	CASSIIAGIGQPQHF	TGTGCCAGTAGTATAATAGCGGGGATCGGGCAGCCCCAGCATTTT
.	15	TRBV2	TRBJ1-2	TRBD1	CASSHEGALNYGYTF	TGTGCCAGCAGCCACGAGGGGGCGCTTAACTATGGCTACACCTTC
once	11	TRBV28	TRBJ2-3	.	CASSQENTQYF	TGTGCCAGCAGTCAAGAGAATACGCAGTATTTT
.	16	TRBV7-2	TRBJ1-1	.	CASSWGLQPLYTEAFF	TGTGCCAGCAGCTGGGGACTACAGCCCCTTTACACTGAAGCTTTCTTT
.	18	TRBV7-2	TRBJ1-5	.	CASSLAPYRGKFFQPQHF	TGTGCCAGCAGCTTAGCCCCCTATAGGGGGAAGTTTTTTCAGCCCCAGCATTTT
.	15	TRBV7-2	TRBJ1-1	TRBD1	CASTELTGMYTEAFF	TGTGCCAGCACCGAATTGACAGGGATGTACACTGAAGCTTTCTTT
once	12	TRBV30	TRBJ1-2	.	CAWSAGYGGYTF	TGTGCCTGGAGTGCAGGGTACGGCGGCTACACCTTC
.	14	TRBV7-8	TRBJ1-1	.	CASNTITGNTEAFF	TGTGCCAGCAACACAATTACAGGGAACACTGAAGCTTTCTTT
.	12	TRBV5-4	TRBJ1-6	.	CASSLDGSPLHF	TGTGCCAGCAGCTTAGACGGGTCACCCCTCCACTTT
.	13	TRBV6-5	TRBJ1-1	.	CASSSGSGTEAFF	TGTGCCAGCAGTTCCGGGAGTGGGACTGAAGCTTTCTTT
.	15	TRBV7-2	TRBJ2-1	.	CASSLYPSSYNEQFF	TGTGCCAGCAGCCTATACCCGAGCTCCTACAATGAGCAGTTCTTC
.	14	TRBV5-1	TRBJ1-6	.	CASSLNREVSPLHF	TGCGCCAGCAGCTTGAACAGGGAAGTCTCACCCCTCCACTTT
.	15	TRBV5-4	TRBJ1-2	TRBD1	CASSSRTGEVDGYTF	TGTGCCAGCAGCTCCAGGACAGGGGAGGTGGATGGCTACACCTTC
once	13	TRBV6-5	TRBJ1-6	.	CASSSRGGMWLHF	TGTGCCAGCAGTTCCCGGGGGGGGATGTGGCTCCACTTT
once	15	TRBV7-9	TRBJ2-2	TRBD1	CASSVRQGDTGELFF	TGTGCCAGCAGCGTAAGACAGGGTGACACCGGGGAGCTGTTTTTT
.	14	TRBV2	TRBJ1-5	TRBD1	CASRVGTGGVPQHF	TGTGCCAGCAGGGTCGGGACAGGGGGGGTGCCCCAGCATTTT
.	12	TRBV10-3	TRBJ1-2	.	CAISSGGRGYTF	TGTGCCATCAGTTCCGGGGGGAGAGGCTACACCTTC
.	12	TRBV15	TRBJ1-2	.	CATSGPNYGYTF	TGTGCCACCAGCGGGCCTAACTATGGCTACACCTTC
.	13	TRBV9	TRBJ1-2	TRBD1	CASSVGQGEGYTF	TGTGCCAGCAGCGTAGGACAGGGGGAAGGCTACACCTTC
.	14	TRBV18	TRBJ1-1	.	CASSSKSINTEAFF	TGTGCCAGCTCATCAAAATCTATTAACACTGAAGCTTTCTTT
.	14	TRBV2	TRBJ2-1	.	CASRIVRPGNEQFF	TGTGCCAGCAGAATTGTCCGGCCGGGGAATGAGCAGTTCTTC
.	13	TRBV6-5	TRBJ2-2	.	CASHRPNTGELFF	TGTGCCAGCCACAGACCTAACACCGGGGAGCTGTTTTTT
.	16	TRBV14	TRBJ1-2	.	CASSQEKGFGGYGYTF	TGTGCCAGCAGCCAAGAAAAGGGGTTCGGGGGCTATGGCTACACCTTC
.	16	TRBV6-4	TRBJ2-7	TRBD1	CASSDADRLFTYEQYF	TGTGCCAGCAGTGACGCGGACAGGCTCTTCACCTACGAGCAGTACTTC
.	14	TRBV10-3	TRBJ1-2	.	CAISPTGANYGYTF	TGTGCCATCAGCCCGACAGGCGCTAACTATGGCTACACCTTC
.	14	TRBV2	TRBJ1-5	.	CASSGTGMNQPQHF	TGTGCCAGCAGTGGTACAGGGATGAATCAGCCCCAGCATTTT
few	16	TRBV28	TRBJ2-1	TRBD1	CASSPISPGGMDEQFF	TGTGCCAGCAGTCCCATATCGCCAGGGGGCATGGATGAGCAGTTCTTC
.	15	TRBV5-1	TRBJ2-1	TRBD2	CASSLQAPGTSVKFF	TGCGCCAGCAGCTTACAAGCTCCCGGGACTAGCGTTAAGTTCTTC
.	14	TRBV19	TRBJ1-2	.	CASMGSGEHYGYTF	TGTGCCAGTATGGGGTCAGGGGAGCACTATGGCTACACCTTC
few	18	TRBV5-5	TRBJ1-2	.	CASSLDSLSSSGDRGYTF	TGTGCCAGCAGCTTGGACTCTCTCTCCTCCTCGGGGGATAGGGGCTACACCTTC
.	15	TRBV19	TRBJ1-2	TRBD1	CASSIRGRQGVGYTF	TGTGCCAGTAGTATACGTGGTCGACAGGGTGTTGGCTACACCTTC
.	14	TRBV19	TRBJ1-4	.	CASSITARYEKLFF	TGTGCCAGTAGTATTACAGCAAGATATGAAAAACTGTTTTTT
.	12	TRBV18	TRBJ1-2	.	CASSPQNSYYTF	TGTGCCAGCTCACCACAGAACAGCTACTACACCTTC
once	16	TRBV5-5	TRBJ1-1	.	CASSPWGRGAATEAFF	TGTGCCAGCAGCCCGTGGGGTCGGGGGGCGGCCACTGAAGCTTTCTTT
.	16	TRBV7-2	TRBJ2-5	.	CASSLTARQVFETQYF	TGTGCCAGCAGCTTGACCGCGAGACAGGTATTCGAGACCCAGTACTTC
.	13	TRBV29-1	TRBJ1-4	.	CSVVYSTNEKLFF	TGCAGCGTTGTATATTCAACTAATGAAAAACTGTTTTTT
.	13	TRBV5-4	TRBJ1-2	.	CASSLAGGYGYTF	TGTGCCAGCAGCTTGGCGGGGGGATATGGCTACACCTTC
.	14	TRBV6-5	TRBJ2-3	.	CASNLRQGTDTQYF	TGTGCCAGCAACCTCCGACAGGGCACAGATACGCAGTATTTT
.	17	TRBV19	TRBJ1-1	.	CASSSLRRGVVNAEAFF	TGTGCCAGTAGTAGTCTCCGCAGGGGAGTAGTGAACGCTGAAGCTTTCTTT
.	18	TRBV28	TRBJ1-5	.	CASSLWETGGRGNQPQHF	TGTGCCAGCAGTTTATGGGAGACAGGCGGTCGAGGCAATCAGCCCCAGCATTTT
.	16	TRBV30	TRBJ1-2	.	CAWLPEEGEGNYGYTF	TGTGCCTGGTTACCCGAGGAGGGGGAGGGTAACTATGGCTACACCTTC